A selection of T cell receptor beta chains follows, all from one sample in a study of T cell repertoires and HLA-DP antigens. The data were produced by immunoSEQ multiplex PCR, yet TCRdb's version contains in-frame clones alone and is incomplete. The sample has about 89,000 clones; 86% are singletons. For these receptors, no antigen is known. The sample comprised CD4+ T cells from PBMCs. The receptors derive from a man in his forties or fifties in good health and CMV-seronegative. The CDR3 runs from the conserved cysteine through the conserved F or W. D genes are given only for firm matches. Where a row states a size, it is once, few, many or the class of an expanded clone; other rows omit it.

abundance | j_gene | d_gene | v_gene | CDR3aa | CDR3nt
. | TRBJ1-4 | TRBD1 | TRBV5-1 | CASSSPGGRGEKLFF | TGCGCCAGCAGCTCTCCAGGGGGGCGAGGTGAAAAACTGTTTTTT
. | TRBJ1-4 | . | TRBV2 | CASSEGWTATNEKLFF | TGTGCCAGCAGTGAAGGATGGACGGCAACTAATGAAAAACTGTTTTTT
. | TRBJ2-7 | . | TRBV7-9 | CASSLLANSYEQYF | TGTGCCAGCAGCTTACTCGCGAACTCCTACGAGCAGTACTTC
. | TRBJ2-7 | . | TRBV10-2 | CASSERRAREQYF | TGCGCCAGCAGTGAGAGGAGGGCCCGGGAGCAGTACTTC
. | TRBJ1-1 | . | TRBV18 | CASSGASGTNTEAFF | TGTGCCAGCTCTGGGGCTAGCGGGACGAACACTGAAGCTTTCTTT
. | TRBJ1-2 | . | TRBV27 | CASSLRAGYGYTF | TGTGCCAGCAGCCTCAGGGCCGGCTATGGCTACACCTTC
. | TRBJ2-5 | TRBD2 | TRBV9 | CASSLGTSGRETQYF | TGTGCCAGCAGCCTGGGGACTAGCGGGAGGGAGACCCAGTACTTC
. | TRBJ2-3 | . | TRBV9 | CASSALGDTQYF | TGTGCCAGCAGCGCCCTCGGAGATACGCAGTATTTT
. | TRBJ2-6 | . | TRBV7-8 | CASSALQIMRTGANVLTF | TGTGCCAGCAGCGCTTTACAGATAATGAGAACTGGGGCCAACGTCCTGACTTTC
once | TRBJ2-3 | TRBD2 | TRBV9 | CASSNLAGGKPYF | TGTGCCAGCAGCAACTTAGCGGGGGGTAAACCGTATTTT
. | TRBJ2-1 | . | TRBV19 | CASTQESGRSSYNEQFF | TGTGCCAGTACCCAGGAATCGGGTCGTTCGTCCTACAATGAGCAGTTCTTC
. | TRBJ1-1 | . | TRBV7-8 | CASSFRGGQNTEAFF | TGTGCCAGCAGCTTTCGGGGGGGCCAGAACACTGAAGCTTTCTTT
. | TRBJ2-5 | . | TRBV18 | CASSPQGSQETQYF | TGTGCCAGCTCACCACAGGGGTCGCAAGAGACCCAGTACTTC
few | TRBJ2-5 | . | TRBV5-4 | CASSAGLTPSETQYF | TGTGCCAGCAGCGCGGGACTCACTCCTTCGGAGACCCAGTACTTC
. | TRBJ2-1 | TRBD2 | TRBV7-9 | CASSPLLAGRDEQFF | TGTGCCAGCAGCCCCTTGCTAGCGGGACGGGATGAGCAGTTCTTC
. | TRBJ2-7 | . | TRBV10-2 | CASSESYEQYF | TGCGCCAGCAGTGAGTCCTACGAGCAGTACTTC
. | TRBJ1-1 | . | TRBV7-8 | CASSQLEDMNTEAFF | TGTGCCAGCAGCCAACTTGAGGACATGAACACTGAAGCTTTCTTT
. | TRBJ2-1 | TRBD1 | TRBV11-3 | CASSLVGTGEHNEQFF | TGTGCCAGCAGCTTAGTTGGTACAGGGGAACACAATGAGCAGTTCTTC
. | TRBJ1-5 | TRBD1 | TRBV5-8 | CASSLGTVSNQPQHF | TGTGCCAGCAGCTTAGGGACAGTTAGCAATCAGCCCCAGCATTTT
. | TRBJ1-1 | . | TRBV19 | CASSTQQRFENTEAFF | TGTGCCAGTAGTACCCAACAGAGGTTTGAGAACACTGAAGCTTTCTTT
. | TRBJ2-2 | TRBD2 | TRBV18 | CASTARRGGTGELFF | TGTGCCAGCACCGCCCGGCGGGGGGGCACCGGGGAGCTGTTTTTT
. | TRBJ2-1 | TRBD1 | TRBV6-4 | CASSVQGSYEQFF | TGTGCCAGCAGTGTACAGGGGAGCTATGAGCAGTTCTTC
. | TRBJ2-1 | . | TRBV5-1 | CASSRSARNEQFF | TGCGCCAGTTCACGGTCCGCACGCAATGAGCAGTTCTTC
. | TRBJ2-3 | TRBD2 | TRBV30 | CAWSVLSSGRDTQYF | TGTGCCTGGAGTGTTCTTTCTAGCGGGAGAGATACGCAGTATTTT
. | TRBJ1-5 | TRBD1 | TRBV19 | CASSKTGDSSHF | TGTGCCAGTAGTAAGACAGGGGATTCCAGTCATTTT
once | TRBJ1-2 | . | TRBV30 | CAWSAWGPSGYTF | TGTGCCTGGAGTGCTTGGGGGCCGTCCGGCTACACCTTC
. | TRBJ2-3 | TRBD2 | TRBV5-1 | CASSFGGLASGSRRTDTQYF | TGCGCCAGCAGCTTTGGGGGGCTGGCTAGCGGGAGTAGGAGAACAGATACGCAGTATTTT
. | TRBJ2-7 | . | TRBV18 | CASSPIARVGEQYF | TGTGCCAGCTCACCCATAGCCAGGGTTGGCGAGCAGTACTTC
. | TRBJ2-7 | TRBD2 | TRBV7-9 | CASSRPRLAGGSLEQYF | TGTGCCAGCAGCCGGCCTAGACTAGCGGGGGGATCCCTCGAGCAGTACTTC
. | TRBJ2-7 | . | TRBV19 | CASSGRGYEQYF | TGTGCCAGTTCGGGACGCGGCTACGAGCAGTACTTC
. | TRBJ2-2 | . | TRBV19 | CASSIQLSTGELFF | TGTGCCAGTAGTATACAGCTAAGCACCGGGGAGCTGTTTTTT
. | TRBJ2-5 | TRBD1 | TRBV6-5 | CASSWTGKKETQYF | TGTGCCAGCAGTTGGACAGGGAAAAAAGAGACCCAGTACTTC
. | TRBJ2-1 | TRBD2 | TRBV5-4 | CASSSPGLAGGEQFF | TGTGCCAGCAGCTCCCCGGGACTAGCTGGTGGCGAGCAGTTCTTC
. | TRBJ2-7 | . | TRBV5-4 | CASSLMGVGSYEQYF | TGTGCCAGCAGCTTGATGGGGGTGGGCTCCTACGAGCAGTACTTC
. | TRBJ2-3 | TRBD2 | TRBV7-6 | CASSLERTSGRAFSTDTQYF | TGTGCCAGCAGCTTAGAACGGACTAGCGGGAGGGCCTTTAGCACAGATACGCAGTATTTT